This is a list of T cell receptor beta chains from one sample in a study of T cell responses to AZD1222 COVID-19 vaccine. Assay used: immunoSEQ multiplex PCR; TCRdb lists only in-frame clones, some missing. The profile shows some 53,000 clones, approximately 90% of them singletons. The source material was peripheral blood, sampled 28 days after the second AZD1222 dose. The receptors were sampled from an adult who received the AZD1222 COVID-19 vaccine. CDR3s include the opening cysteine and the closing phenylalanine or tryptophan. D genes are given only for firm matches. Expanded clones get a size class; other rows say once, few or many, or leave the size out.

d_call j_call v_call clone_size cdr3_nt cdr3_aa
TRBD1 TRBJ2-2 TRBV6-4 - TGTGCCAGCAGAGGACAGGGGTCCGGGGAGCTGTTTTTT CASRGQGSGELFF
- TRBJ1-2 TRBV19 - TGTGCCAGTACGCTACAGGGAACAGCCTATGGCTACACCTTC CASTLQGTAYGYTF
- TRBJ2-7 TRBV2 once TGTGCCAGCAGTGTAAGGGACGAGCAGTACTTC CASSVRDEQYF
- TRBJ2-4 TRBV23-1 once TGCGCCAGCAGTCAATCGGCTGGGTTTTCGCTAGCCAAAAACATTCAGTACTTC CASSQSAGFSLAKNIQYF
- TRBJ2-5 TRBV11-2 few TGTGCCAGCAGCTCCGCCGGGGCTCAAGAGACCCAGTACTTC CASSSAGAQETQYF
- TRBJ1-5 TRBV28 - TGTGCCAGCAGTTTGGCCGACAGGTATAGCAATCAGCCCCAGCATTTT CASSLADRYSNQPQHF
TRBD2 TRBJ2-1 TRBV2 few TGTGCCAGCAGTTACAGCGGACTAGCGGGAGTATACAATGAGCAGTTCTTC CASSYSGLAGVYNEQFF
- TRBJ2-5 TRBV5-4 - TGTGCCAGCAGCTTGCCAGGGAGCCGGCAGACCCAGTACTTC CASSLPGSRQTQYF
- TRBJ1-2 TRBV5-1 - TGCGCCAGCAGCTCCCTTTCGGGGGACCCAACCTATGGCTACACCTTC CASSSLSGDPTYGYTF
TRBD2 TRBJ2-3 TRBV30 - TGTGCCTGGAGACTAGCGGGAGTAGTAGATACGCAGTATTTT CAWRLAGVVDTQYF
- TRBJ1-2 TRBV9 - TGTGCCAGCAATTGGCAGGGGAGGGGAGGCTACACCTTC CASNWQGRGGYTF
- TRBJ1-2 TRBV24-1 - TGTGCCACCAGTGGTCCGCCAGGGGACCGATTTAGCTACACCTTC CATSGPPGDRFSYTF
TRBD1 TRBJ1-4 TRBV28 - TGTGCCAGCAGTTTTCAGGGGGAGGGAGAAAAACTGTTTTTT CASSFQGEGEKLFF
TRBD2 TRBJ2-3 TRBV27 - TGTGCCAGCAGTCTCACTAGCGGGGGCTCGACAGATACGCAGTATTTT CASSLTSGGSTDTQYF
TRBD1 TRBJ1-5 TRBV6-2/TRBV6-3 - TGTGCCAGCAGTTTCAGAGGACAGGGGACTTATAGCAATCAGCCCCAGCATTTT CASSFRGQGTYSNQPQHF
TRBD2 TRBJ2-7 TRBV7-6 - TGTGCCAGCAGCTTAGGGCTAGCGGGGGGGGAGCAGTACTTC CASSLGLAGGEQYF
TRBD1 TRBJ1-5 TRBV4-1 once TGCGCCAGCAGCCAAGACGGACAGGATAATCAGCCCCAGCATTTT CASSQDGQDNQPQHF
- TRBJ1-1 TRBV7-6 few TGTGCCAGCAGCTCCGGAGGGGGGCTTGGCACTGAAGCTTTCTTT CASSSGGGLGTEAFF
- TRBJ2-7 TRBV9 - TGTGCCAGCAGCGTAGCTCCGGGACTGGTCTACGAGCAGTACTTC CASSVAPGLVYEQYF
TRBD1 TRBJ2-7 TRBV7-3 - TGTGCCAGCAGCCTCGCACAGGGGACCGAGCAGTACTTC CASSLAQGTEQYF
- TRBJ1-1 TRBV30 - TGTGCCTGGAGTCCAGGGGACACTGAAGCTTTCTTT CAWSPGDTEAFF
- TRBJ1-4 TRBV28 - TGTGCCAGCACCAGGGCGGCTAATGAAAAACTGTTTTTT CASTRAANEKLFF
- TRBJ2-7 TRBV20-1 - TGCAGTGCTAGTTTCCCAGGGGGGGGTTCCTACGAGCAGTACTTC CSASFPGGGSYEQYF
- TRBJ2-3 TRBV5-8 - TGTGCCAGCAGCTTGACTGGAAGCACAGATACGCAGTATTTT CASSLTGSTDTQYF
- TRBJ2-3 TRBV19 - TGTGCCAGTAGTTCCATGGGTACCAGGGGCACAGATACGCAGTATTTT CASSSMGTRGTDTQYF
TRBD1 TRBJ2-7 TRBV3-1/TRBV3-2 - TGTGCCAGCAGCCGGACAGGGTGGTACGAGCAGTACTTC CASSRTGWYEQYF
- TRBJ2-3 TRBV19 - TGTGCCAGTAGTTCCTGGCAACAGATCACAACGCAGTATTTT CASSSWQQITTQYF
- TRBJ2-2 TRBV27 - TGTGCCAGCAGGGTTGGCGGGGAGCTGTTTTTT CASRVGGELFF
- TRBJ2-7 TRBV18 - TGTGCCAGCTCACCCCCCACGGGTGCCTTCGAGCAGTACTTC CASSPPTGAFEQYF
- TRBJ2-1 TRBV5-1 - TGCGCCAGCAGCCGGGACTACAATGAGCAGTTCTTC CASSRDYNEQFF
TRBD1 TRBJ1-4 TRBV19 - TGTGCCAGTAGTATGGATGGGACAGCAACTAATGAAAAACTGTTTTTT CASSMDGTATNEKLFF
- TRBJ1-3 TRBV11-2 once TGTGCCAGCAGCCCACTCTGGGGCGGAGGGTTCTCTGGAAACACCATATATTTT CASSPLWGGGFSGNTIYF
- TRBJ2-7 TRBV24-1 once TGTGCCACCAGTGAATCGACATCCGGGACACCCTACGAGCAGTACTTC CATSESTSGTPYEQYF
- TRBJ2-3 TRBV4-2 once TGTGCCAGCAGTGGGGGGATTACAGATACGCAGTATTTT CASSGGITDTQYF
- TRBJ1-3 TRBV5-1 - TGCGCCAGCAACCCAGACAGGGGAAACACCATATATTTT CASNPDRGNTIYF
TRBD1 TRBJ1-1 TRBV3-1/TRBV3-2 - TGTGCCAGCAGCTCAGGGGGCAGGAGGAACACTGAAGCTTTCTTT CASSSGGRRNTEAFF
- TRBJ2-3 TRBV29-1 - TGCAATGCGGTGGCCTGGGGAGCCACAGATACGCAGTATTTT CNAVAWGATDTQYF
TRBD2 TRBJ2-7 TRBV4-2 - TGTGCCAGCAGCCAAGATAGCGGGAGCTACTACGAGCAGTACTTC CASSQDSGSYYEQYF
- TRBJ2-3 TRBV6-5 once TGTGCCAGCAGCCAGGTGAAGCAGGGGCCAGATACGCAGTATTTT CASSQVKQGPDTQYF
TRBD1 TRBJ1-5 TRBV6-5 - TGTGCCAGCAAAGGGACAGGGCAAGGGCAGCCCCAGCATTTT CASKGTGQGQPQHF
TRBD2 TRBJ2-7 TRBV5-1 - TGCGCCAGCGGGAGGGAGGCGGCCTACGAGCAGTACTTC CASGREAAYEQYF
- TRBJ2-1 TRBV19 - TGTGCCAGTAGTATCGGCGGGGCCTACAATGAGCAGTTCTTC CASSIGGAYNEQFF
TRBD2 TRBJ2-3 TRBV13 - TGTGCCAGCAGCTTATACGAGAGATTAGCGGGACGGAGCACAGATACGCAGTATTTT CASSLYERLAGRSTDTQYF
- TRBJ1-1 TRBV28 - TGTGCCAGCAGTTTCGGGGGAACAGGGAACACTGAAGCTTTCTTT CASSFGGTGNTEAFF
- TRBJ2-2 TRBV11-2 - TGTGCCAGCAGCTTACTTCCCGGTCTGGCCGGGGAGCTGTTTTTT CASSLLPGLAGELFF
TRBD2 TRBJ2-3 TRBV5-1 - TGCGCCAGCAGCTTGAGGCTAGCGGGAACTAGCACAGATACGCAGTATTTT CASSLRLAGTSTDTQYF
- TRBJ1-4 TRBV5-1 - TGCGCCAGCAGCTTGGAAGGGTTCGCTAATGAAAAACTGTTTTTT CASSLEGFANEKLFF
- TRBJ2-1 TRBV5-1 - TGCGCCAGCAGCTTGGGGGGGTTTACAAGCTCCTACAATGAGCAGTTCTTC CASSLGGFTSSYNEQFF
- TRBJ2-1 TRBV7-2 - TGTGCCAGCAGCCCGGGCCCCGGAGCGAGCTCCTACAATGAGCAGTTCTTC CASSPGPGASSYNEQFF
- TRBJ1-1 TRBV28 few TGTGCCACCTTAAAGCAGGGTCTTAGGACTGAAGCTTTCTTT CATLKQGLRTEAFF
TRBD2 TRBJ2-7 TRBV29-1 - TGCAGCGTTGGGGGGGGGACCTCCTACGAGCAGTACTTC CSVGGGTSYEQYF
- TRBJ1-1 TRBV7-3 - TGTGCCAGCAGCACCCTAGGGGGGACTGAAGCTTTCTTT CASSTLGGTEAFF
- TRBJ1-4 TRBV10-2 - TGCGCCAGCAGCTACGGGGCCTCAAATGAAAAACTGTTTTTT CASSYGASNEKLFF
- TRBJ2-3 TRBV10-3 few TGTGCCATCTGGCGGGGAGCAGATACGCAGTATTTT CAIWRGADTQYF
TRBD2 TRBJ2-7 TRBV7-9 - TGTGCCAGCAGCTTAGGCACTAGCGGGTGGGACGAGCAGTACTTC CASSLGTSGWDEQYF